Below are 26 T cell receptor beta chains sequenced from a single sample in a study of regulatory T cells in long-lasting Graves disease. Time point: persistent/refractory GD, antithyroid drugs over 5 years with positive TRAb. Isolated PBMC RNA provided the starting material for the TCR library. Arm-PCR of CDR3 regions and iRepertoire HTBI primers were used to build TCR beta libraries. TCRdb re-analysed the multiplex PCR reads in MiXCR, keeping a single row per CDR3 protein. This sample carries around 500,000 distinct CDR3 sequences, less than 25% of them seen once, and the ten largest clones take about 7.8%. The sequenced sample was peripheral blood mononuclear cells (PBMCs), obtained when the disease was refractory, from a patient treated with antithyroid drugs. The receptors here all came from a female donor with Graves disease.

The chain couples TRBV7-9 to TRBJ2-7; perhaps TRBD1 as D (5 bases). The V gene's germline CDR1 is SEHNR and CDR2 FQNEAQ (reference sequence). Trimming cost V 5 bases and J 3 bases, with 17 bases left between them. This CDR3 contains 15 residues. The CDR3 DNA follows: TGTGCCAGCAGCCACCCCCGGCACAGGCACTACGAGCAGTACTTC. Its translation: CASSHPRHRHYEQYF.

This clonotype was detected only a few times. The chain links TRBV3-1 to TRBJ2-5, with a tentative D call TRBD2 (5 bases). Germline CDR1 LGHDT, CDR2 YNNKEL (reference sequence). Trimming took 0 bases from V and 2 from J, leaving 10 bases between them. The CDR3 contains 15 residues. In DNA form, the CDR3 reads TGTGCCAGCAGCCAAGACGGGCGGGCACAAGAGACCCAGTACTTC. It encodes CASSQDGRAQETQYF.

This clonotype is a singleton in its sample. The CDR3 DNA sequence: TGCGCCAGCAGCCAAGATAGGCTAGCGGGAGCGGCCGAGCAGTACTTC. Protein product: CASSQDRLAGAAEQYF. The rearrangement links TRBV4-3 to TRBJ2-7, with 10 bases matching TRBD2. Per the germline V gene, CDR1 is LGHNA and CDR2 is YSLEER. This CDR3 has 16 residues. V lost 0 bases, J lost 6 bases, and 8 bases stayed unmatched.

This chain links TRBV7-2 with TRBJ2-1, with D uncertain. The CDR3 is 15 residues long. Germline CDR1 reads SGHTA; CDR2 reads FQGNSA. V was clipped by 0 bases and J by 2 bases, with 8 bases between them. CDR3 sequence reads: CASSLAVGTYNEQFF. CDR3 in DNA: TGTGCCAGCAGCTTAGCTGTGGGCACCTACAATGAGCAGTTCTTC.

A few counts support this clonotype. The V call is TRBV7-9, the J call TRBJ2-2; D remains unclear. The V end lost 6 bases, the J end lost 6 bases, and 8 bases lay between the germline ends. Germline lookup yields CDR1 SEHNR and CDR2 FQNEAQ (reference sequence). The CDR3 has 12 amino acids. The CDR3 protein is CASSFIPGELFF. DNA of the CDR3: TGTGCCAGCAGTTTCATTCCCGGGGAGCTGTTTTTT.

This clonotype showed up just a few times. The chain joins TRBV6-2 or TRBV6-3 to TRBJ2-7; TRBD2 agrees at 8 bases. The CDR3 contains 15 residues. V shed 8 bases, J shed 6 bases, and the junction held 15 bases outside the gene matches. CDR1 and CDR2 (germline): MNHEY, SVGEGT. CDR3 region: CASGRPGLVFSEQYF. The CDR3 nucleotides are TGTGCCAGCGGTCGGCCGGGACTAGTGTTCTCCGAGCAGTACTTC.

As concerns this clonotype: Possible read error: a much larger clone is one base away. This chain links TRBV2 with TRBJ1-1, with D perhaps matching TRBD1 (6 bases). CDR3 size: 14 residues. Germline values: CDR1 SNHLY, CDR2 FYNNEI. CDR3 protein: CASRRRTENAEAFF. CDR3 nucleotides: TGTGCCAGCAGGCGGCGGACAGAGAACGCTGAAGCTTTCTTT.

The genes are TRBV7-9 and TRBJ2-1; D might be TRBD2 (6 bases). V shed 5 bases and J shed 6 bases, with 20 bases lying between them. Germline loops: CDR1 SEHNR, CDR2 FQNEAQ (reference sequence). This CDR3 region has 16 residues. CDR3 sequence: CASSARLGLDGNEQFF. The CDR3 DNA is TGTGCCAGCAGCGCCAGACTAGGGCTGGATGGCAATGAGCAGTTCTTC.

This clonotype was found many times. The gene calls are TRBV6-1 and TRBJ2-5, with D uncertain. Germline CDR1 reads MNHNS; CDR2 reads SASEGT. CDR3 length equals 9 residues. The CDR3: CALGETQYF. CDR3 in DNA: TGTGCTCTTGGGGAGACCCAGTACTTC.

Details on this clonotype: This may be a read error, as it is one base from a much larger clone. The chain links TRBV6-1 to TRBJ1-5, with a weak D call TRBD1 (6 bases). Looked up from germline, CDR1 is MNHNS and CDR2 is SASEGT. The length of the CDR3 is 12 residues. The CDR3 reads CVSSKQGQPQHF. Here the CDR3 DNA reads TGTGTCAGCAGTAAACAGGGTCAGCCCCAGCATTTT.

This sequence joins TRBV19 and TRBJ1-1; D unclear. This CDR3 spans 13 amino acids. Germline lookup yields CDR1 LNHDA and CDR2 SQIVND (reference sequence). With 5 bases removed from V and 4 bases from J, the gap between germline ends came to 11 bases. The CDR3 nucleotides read TGTGCCAGTAGTGTGGACTTGGGCACTGAAGCTTTCTTT. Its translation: CASSVDLGTEAFF.

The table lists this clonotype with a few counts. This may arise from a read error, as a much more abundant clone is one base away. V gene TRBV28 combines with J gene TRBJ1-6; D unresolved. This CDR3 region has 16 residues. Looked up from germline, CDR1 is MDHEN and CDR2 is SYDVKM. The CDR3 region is CASSFTTEVLSSPPHF. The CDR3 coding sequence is TGTGCCAGCAGTTTTACAACAGAGGTATTAAGTTCACCCCCCCACTTT.

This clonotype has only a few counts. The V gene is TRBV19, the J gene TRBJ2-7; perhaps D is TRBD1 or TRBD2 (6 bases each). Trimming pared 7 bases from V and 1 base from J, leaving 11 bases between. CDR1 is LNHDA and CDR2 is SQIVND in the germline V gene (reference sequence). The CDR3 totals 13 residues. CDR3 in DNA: TGTGCCAGTAACGGGGGCCTTTCCTACGAGCAGTACTTC. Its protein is CASNGGLSYEQYF. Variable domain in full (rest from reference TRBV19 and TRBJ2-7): DGGITQSPKYLFRKEGQNVTLSCEQNLNHDAMYWYRQDPGQGLRLIYYSQIVNDFQKGDIAEGYSVSREKKESFPLTVTSAQKNPTAFYLCASNGGLSYEQYFGPGTRLTVT.

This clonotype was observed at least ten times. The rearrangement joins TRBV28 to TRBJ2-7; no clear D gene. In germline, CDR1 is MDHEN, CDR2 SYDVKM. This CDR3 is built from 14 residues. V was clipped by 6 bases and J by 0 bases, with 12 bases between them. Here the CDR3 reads CASSFGFSSYEQYF. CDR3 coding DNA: TGTGCCAGCAGCTTCGGGTTCAGCTCCTACGAGCAGTACTTC.

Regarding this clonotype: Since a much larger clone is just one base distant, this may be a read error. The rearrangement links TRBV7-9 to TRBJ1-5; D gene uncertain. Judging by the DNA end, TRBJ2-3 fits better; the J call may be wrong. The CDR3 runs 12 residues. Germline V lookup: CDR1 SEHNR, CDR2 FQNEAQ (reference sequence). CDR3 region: CASSALNQPQYF. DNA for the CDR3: TGTGCCAGCAGCGCGCTCAATCAGCCCCAGTATTTT.

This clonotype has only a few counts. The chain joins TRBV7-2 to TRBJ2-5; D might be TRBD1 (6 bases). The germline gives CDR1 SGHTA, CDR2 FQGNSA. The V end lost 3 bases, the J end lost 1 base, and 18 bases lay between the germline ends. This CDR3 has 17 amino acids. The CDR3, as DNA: TGTGCCAGCAGCTTCCCGGAAGAGGGGGTCTTCCAAGAGACCCAGTACTTC. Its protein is CASSFPEEGVFQETQYF.

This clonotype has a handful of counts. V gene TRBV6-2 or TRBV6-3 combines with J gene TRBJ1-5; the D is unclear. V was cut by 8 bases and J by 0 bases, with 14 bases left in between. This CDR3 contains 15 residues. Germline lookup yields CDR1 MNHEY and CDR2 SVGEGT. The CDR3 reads CASQIQWDSNQPQHF. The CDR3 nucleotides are TGTGCCAGCCAAATCCAATGGGATAGCAATCAGCCCCAGCATTTT.

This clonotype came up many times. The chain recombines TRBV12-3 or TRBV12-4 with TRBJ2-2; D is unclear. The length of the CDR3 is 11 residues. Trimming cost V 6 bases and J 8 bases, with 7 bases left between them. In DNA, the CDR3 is TGTGCCAGCAGCTTGAGGGGGGAGCTGTTTTTT. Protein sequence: CASSLRGELFF.

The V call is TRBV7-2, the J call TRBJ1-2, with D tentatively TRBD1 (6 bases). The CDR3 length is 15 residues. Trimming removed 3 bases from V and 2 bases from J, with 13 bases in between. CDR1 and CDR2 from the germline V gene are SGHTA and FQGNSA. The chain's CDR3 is CASSFRGAANYGYTF. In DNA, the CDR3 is TGTGCCAGCAGCTTCCGGGGGGCAGCGAACTATGGCTACACCTTC.

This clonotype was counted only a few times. CDR3 DNA: TGTGCCAGCAGCTTACCCGGACCGGGGAAAGAGACCCAGTACTTC. Translating gives CASSLPGPGKETQYF. The V call is TRBV5-4, the J call TRBJ2-5; D might be TRBD2 (5 bases). V lost 2 bases, J lost 3 bases, and 14 bases lay in between. This CDR3 is 15 amino acids long. Germline CDR1 SGHNT, CDR2 YYREEE (reference sequence).

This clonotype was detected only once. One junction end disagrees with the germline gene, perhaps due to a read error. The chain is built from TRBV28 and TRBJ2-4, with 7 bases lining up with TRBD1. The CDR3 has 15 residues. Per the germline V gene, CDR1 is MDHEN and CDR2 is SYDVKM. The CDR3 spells CASSLATGVENIQCF. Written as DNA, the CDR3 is TGCGCCAGCAGTCTAGCTACAGGGGTTGAGAACATTCAGTGCTTC.

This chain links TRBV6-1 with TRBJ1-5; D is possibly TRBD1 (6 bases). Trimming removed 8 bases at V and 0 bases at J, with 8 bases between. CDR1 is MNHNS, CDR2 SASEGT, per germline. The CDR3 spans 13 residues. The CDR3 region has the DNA TGTGCCAGCTGGACAGATAGCAATCAGCCCCAGCATTTT. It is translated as CASWTDSNQPQHF.

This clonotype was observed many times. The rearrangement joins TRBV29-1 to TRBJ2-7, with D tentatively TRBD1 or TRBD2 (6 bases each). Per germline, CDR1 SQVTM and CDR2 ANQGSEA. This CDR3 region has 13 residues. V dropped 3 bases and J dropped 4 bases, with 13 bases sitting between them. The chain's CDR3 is CSVDGGVSYEQYF. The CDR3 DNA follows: TGCAGCGTTGACGGGGGCGTATCTTACGAGCAGTACTTC.

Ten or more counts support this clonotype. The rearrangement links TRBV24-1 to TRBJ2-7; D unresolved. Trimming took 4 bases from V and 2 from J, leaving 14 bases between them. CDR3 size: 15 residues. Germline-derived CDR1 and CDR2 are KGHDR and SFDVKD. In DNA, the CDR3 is TGTGCCACCAGTGACACTCGACAAGGACCCTACGAGCAGTACTTC. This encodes CATSDTRQGPYEQYF.

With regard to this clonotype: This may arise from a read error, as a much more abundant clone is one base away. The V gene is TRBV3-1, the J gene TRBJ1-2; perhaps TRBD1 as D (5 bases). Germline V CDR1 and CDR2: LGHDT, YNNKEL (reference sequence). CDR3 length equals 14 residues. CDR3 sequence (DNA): TGTGCCGGCAGCCATACCGGGACTAGAGTAGGCTACACCTTC. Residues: CAGSHTGTRVGYTF.

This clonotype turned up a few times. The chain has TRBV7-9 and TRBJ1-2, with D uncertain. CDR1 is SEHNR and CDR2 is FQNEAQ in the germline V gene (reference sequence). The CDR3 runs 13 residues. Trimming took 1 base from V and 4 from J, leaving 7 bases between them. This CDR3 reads CASSLGSPYGYTF. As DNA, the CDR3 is TGTGCCAGCAGCTTAGGGTCCCCCTATGGCTACACCTTC.